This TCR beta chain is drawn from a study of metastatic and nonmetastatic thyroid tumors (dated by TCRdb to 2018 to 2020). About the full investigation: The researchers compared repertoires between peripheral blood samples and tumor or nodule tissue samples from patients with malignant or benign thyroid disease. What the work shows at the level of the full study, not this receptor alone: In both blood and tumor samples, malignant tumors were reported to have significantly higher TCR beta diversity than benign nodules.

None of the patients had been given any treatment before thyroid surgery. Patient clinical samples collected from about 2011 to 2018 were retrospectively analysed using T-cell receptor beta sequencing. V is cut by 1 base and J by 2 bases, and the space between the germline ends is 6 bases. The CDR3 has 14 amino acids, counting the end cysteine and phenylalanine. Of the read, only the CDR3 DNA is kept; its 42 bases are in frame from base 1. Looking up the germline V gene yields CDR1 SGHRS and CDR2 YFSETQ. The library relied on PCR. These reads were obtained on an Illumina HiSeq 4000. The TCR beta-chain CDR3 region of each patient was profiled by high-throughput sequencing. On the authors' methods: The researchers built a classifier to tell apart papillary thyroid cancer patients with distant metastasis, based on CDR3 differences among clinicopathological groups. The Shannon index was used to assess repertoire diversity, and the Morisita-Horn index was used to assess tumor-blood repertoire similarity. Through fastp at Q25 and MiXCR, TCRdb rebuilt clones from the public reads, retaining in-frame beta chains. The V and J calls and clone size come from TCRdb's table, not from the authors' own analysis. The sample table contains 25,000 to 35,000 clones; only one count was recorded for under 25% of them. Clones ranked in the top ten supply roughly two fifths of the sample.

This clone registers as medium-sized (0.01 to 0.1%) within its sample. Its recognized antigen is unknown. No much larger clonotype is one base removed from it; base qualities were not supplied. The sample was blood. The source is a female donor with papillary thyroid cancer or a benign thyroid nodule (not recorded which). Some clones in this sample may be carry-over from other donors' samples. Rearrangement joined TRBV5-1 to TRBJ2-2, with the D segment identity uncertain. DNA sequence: TGCGCCAGCAGCTTGACAATTAACACCGGGGAGCTGTTTTTT. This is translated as CASSLTINTGELFF.